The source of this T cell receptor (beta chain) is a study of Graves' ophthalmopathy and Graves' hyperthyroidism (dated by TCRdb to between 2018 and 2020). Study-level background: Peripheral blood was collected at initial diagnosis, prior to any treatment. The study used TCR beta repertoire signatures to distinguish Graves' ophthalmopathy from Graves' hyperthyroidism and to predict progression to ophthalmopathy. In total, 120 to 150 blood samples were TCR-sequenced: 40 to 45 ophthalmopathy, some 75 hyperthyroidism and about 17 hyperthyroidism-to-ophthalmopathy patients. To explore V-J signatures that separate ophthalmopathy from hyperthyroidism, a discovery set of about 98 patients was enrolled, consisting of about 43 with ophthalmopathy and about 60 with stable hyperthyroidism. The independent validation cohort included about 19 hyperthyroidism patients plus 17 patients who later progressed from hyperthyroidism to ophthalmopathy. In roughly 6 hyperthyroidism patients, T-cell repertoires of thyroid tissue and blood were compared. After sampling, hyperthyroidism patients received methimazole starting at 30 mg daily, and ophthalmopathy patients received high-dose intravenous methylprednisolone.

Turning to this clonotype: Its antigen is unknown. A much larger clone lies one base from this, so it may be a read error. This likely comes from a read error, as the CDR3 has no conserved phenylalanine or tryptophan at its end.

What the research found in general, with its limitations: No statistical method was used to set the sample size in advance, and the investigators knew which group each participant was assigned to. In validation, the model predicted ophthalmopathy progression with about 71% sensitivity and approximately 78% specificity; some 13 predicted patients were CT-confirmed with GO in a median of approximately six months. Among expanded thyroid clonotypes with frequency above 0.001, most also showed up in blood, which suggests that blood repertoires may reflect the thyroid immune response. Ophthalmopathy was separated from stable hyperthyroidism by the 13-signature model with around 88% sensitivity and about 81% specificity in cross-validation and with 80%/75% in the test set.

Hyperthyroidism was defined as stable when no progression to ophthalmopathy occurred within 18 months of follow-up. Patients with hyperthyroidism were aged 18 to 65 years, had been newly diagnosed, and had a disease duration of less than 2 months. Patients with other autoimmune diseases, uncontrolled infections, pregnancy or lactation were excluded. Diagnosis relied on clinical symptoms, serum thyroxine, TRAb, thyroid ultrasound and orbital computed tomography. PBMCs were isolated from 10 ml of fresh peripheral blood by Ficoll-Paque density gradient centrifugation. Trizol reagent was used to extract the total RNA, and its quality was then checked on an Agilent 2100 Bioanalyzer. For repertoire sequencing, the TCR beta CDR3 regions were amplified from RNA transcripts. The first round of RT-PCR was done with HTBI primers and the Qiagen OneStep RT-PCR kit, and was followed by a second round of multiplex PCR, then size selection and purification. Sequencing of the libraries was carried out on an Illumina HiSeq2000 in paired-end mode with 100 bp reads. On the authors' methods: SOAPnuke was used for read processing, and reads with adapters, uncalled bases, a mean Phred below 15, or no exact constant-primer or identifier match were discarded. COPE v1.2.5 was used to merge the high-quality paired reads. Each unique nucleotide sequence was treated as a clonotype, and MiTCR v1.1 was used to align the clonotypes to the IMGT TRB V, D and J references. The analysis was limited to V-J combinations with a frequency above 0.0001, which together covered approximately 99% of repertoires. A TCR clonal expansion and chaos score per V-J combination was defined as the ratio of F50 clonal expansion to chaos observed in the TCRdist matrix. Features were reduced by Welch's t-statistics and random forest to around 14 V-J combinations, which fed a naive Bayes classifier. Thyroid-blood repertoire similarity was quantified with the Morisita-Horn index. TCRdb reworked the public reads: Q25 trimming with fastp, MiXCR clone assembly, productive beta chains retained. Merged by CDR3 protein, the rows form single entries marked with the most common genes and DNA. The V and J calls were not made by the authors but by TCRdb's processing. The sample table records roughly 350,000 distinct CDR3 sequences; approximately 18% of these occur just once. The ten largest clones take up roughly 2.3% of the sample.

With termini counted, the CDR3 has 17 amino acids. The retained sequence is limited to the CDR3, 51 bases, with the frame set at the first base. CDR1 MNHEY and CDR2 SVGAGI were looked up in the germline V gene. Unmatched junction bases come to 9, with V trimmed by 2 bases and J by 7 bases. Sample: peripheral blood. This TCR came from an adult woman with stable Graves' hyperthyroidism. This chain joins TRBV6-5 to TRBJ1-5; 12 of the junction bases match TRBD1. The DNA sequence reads TGTGCCAGCAGTTACGGCCCGGGACAGGGGGCGATACAGCCCCAGCATTAT. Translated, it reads CASSYGPGQGAIQPQHY.